This T cell receptor (beta chain) was observed in a study of post-analysis software for immune sequencing data (dated by TCRdb to the mid-2010s). As for the study more broadly: Relapsing-remitting, secondary progressive and progressive-relapsing multiple sclerosis were recorded as disease courses, and subtype annotation was lacking for some patients. Patient repertoires were compared against ten to eleven previously published healthy control repertoires from donors aged about 6 to 26 years. A subset of samples was prepared in parallel using single-end sample barcoding, then pooled and co-amplified after Illumina adapter ligation.

Here is what the overall study found, with its caveats: Compared with controls, multiple sclerosis patients had significantly lower normalized Chao1 diversity, a finding suggesting substantial peripheral T-cell clonal expansion. The control group was slightly older than the multiple sclerosis patient group. Patients showed significantly higher frequencies than controls for a handful of TRBV segments, among them TRBV5-6, TRBV5-1 and TRBV20-1. Direct clustering with F measure revealed strong co-clustering of samples prepared in the same batch, which led to a batch-effect correction.

A distance of 12 bases separates the germline ends of V and J, which lose 5 bases and 5 bases respectively. Based on the germline V gene (reference sequence), the CDR1 and CDR2 sequences are DFQATT and SNEGSKA. The CDR3, from cysteine to phenylalanine, totals 12 residues. Only the CDR3 portion is preserved as DNA: 36 bases, with reading frame beginning at the first base. Library prep was done by PCR. Sequencing took place on an Illumina HiSeq 2500. To reduce PCR and sequencing biases, unique molecular identifiers were built into the TCR beta cDNA libraries. Roughly 500,000 cDNA molecules were obtained for every 1 to 10 million input T cells, so each molecule roughly corresponded to one T cell. The patient libraries were prepared and sequenced using the same protocol as the earlier healthy control dataset. Samples belonging to the same batch were prepared together, multiplexed and sequenced on a shared HiSeq lane. Under the source paper's analysis protocol: MIGEC handled the raw barcoded reads, throwing out single-read molecular identifier groups before consensus assembly and CDR3 extraction. Clonotype tables were post-analysed with VDJtools, and diversity was normalized by down-sampling all datasets to the smallest sample size. Repertoire overlap clustering matched CDR3 amino acid but not nucleotide sequences to correct batch-related cross-sample contamination. The public reads were run again by TCRdb, first through fastp at Q25 and then through MiXCR, and only productive beta chains were kept. Each CDR3 protein appears once, grouped with its most common genes and DNA. The V and J calls, along with clone size, are taken from TCRdb and not from the paper's own processing. The sample includes approximately 730,000 distinct CDR3 sequences, with about half observed a single time. Around 4.7% of the sample is in the top ten clones.

Notes on this clonotype: Its antigen is unknown. Per-base quality was not reported, and no clone a single base away is much larger than it.

To demonstrate the VDJtools post-analysis software, TCR beta repertoires were profiled from the peripheral blood of about 13 young patients with multiple sclerosis. The patients with multiple sclerosis were children and adolescents between 6 and 15 years of age. The sample was blood. The rearranged segments are TRBV20-1 and TRBJ1-2; the D gene assignment is ambiguous. This sequence originates from a girl aged 10 to 17 with multiple sclerosis. The nucleotide sequence reads TGCAGTGCTGGGCCCCTCAATTATGGCTACACCTTC. This gives the protein CSAGPLNYGYTF.